What follows are 12 T cell receptor beta chains derived from one specimen sequenced in a study of molecular identifiers for immune sequencing clone quantification. From the PCR reads, TCRdb called clonotypes with MiXCR, one entry per CDR3 protein. The table records approximately 550,000 distinct CDR3 sequences, 25% of them present only once. The specimen sequenced was naive CD8+ T cells from blood, with Jurkat cell RNA spiked in. The sample's subset: FACS-sorted CD8+CD4-CCR7+CD45RA+ naive T cells. Receptors were obtained from a human donor in good health. Some libraries in this study had Jurkat cell RNA spiked in.

A word on this clonotype: One end of the junction does not line up with germline, which may come from a read error. The chain combines TRBV6-6 with TRBJ2-7, with D maybe TRBD2 (5 bases). CDR1 is MNHNY, CDR2 SVGAGI, per germline (reference sequence). The CDR3 loop spans 14 amino acids. CDR3 coding DNA: TGTGCCAGCGCAACTCCGGGATTCTCCTACGAGCAGAACTTC. Encoded protein: CASATPGFSYEQNF.

Turning to this clonotype: A much larger clone differs by one base, so this may be a read error. The V gene is TRBV5-1, the J gene TRBJ2-5, with D perhaps TRBD2 (5 bases). Germline CDR1 is SGHRS and CDR2 is YFSETQ. This CDR3 is 13 amino acids long. CDR3 coding DNA: TGCGCCAGCAGCTGGCTAGCAGAAGAGGCCCAGTACTTC. Translating gives CASSWLAEEAQYF.

This clonotype has more than one count but fewer than ten. This rearrangement joins TRBV2 to TRBJ2-7; no definite D call. The CDR3 has 13 residues. Germline CDR1 and CDR2: SNHLY and FYNNEI. The V end lost 3 bases, the J end lost 5 bases, and 11 bases lay between the germline ends. The CDR3 DNA is TGTGCCAGCAGTGATTGGAAGCATCACGAGCAGTACTTC. Amino acid sequence: CASSDWKHHEQYF.

The chain employs TRBV19 and TRBJ1-5; no firm D call. V lost 2 bases and J 1 base, leaving 9 bases between the germline ends. Germline CDR1 and CDR2: LNHDA and SQIVND (reference sequence). The CDR3 length is 15 residues. The CDR3 loop is CASSITSDSNQPQHF. The CDR3 nucleotides are TGTGCCAGTAGTATAACGTCGGACAGCAATCAGCCCCAGCATTTT.

This clonotype was seen at least ten times. V usage is TRBV12-3 or TRBV12-4 and J usage is TRBJ2-3; D is perhaps TRBD2 (6 bases). Trimming left V 4 bases short and J 2 bases short, with 22 bases between. This CDR3 comprises 18 residues. The DNA of the CDR3 is TGTGCCAGCAGTTCAATACCGGGACTTGCTCAATTCACAGATACGCAGTATTTT. Translating gives CASSSIPGLAQFTDTQYF.

This clonotype was seen just once. Being one base from a much bigger clone, this may be a read error. The CDR3 end shows no conserved phenylalanine or tryptophan, and so a read error is likely. The chain joins TRBV9 to TRBJ2-3, with D perhaps matching TRBD2 (5 bases). V lost 4 bases, J lost 0 bases, and 9 bases lay in between. Per the germline V gene, CDR1 is SGDLS and CDR2 is YYNGEE. The CDR3 is 14 residues long. For the CDR3, the DNA is TGTGCCAGCAGCCCAAGGACTAGCACAGATACGCAGTATCTT. It is translated as CASSPRTSTDTQYL.

The chain joins TRBV19 to TRBJ2-1; TRBD1 aligns across 8 bases. The germline gives CDR1 LNHDA, CDR2 SQIVND (reference sequence). V lost 5 bases to trimming and J lost 9 bases; unmatched junction nucleotides: 12. The length of the CDR3 is 15 residues. The CDR3 DNA follows: TGTGCCAGTAGTTTCAGGGGGCCTCCTAGCTTTGAGCAGTTCTTC. Its protein is CASSFRGPPSFEQFF.

There are many counts of this clonotype. The chain employs TRBV20-1 and TRBJ2-3, with 13 bases identical to TRBD2. The CDR3 has 15 residues. V was clipped by 6 bases and J by 8 bases; unmatched bases: 11. In germline, CDR1 is DFQATT, CDR2 SNEGSKA (reference sequence). The CDR3 DNA reads TGCAGTGCGTTGACTAGCGGGGGGCCCCCGGGTACGCAGTATTTT. Translation gives CSALTSGGPPGTQYF.

The CDR3 region has the DNA TGTGCCACCAGCAGAGTTACCTCGAACAGGGGTGATCAGCCCCAGCATTTT. Translating it yields CATSRVTSNRGDQPQHF. V is TRBV15 and J is TRBJ1-5, with TRBD1 matching over 7 bases. The CDR3 consists of 17 residues. From germline, CDR1 is LNHNV and CDR2 YYDKDF (reference sequence). J gave up 5 bases and V 1 base, and 11 bases lay outside the gene matches.

At least ten counts were recorded for this clonotype. The gene calls are TRBV20-1 and TRBJ2-7; D not certain. The germline V gene has CDR1 DFQATT and CDR2 SNEGSKA (reference sequence). CDR3 length: 13 residues. Trimming took 6 bases from V and 0 from J, leaving 12 bases between them. The CDR3 DNA is TGCAGTGCAACCCCCCACAGCTCCTACGAGCAGTACTTC. It codes for CSATPHSSYEQYF.

This clonotype was picked up many times. The rearrangement uses TRBV5-1 and TRBJ2-5; 8 nucleotides match TRBD2. Germline V CDR1 and CDR2: SGHRS, YFSETQ. The V and J ends lost 0 bases and 2 bases, in that order; junction bases with no gene match: 9. The CDR3 is 17 residues long. As DNA, the CDR3 is TGCGCCAGCAGCTTGGACGGCGCGGGAGGTGGGCAAGAGACCCAGTACTTC. It is translated as CASSLDGAGGGQETQYF.

This clonotype has a handful of counts. The rearrangement uses TRBV7-9 and TRBJ2-7; tentative D call: TRBD2 (7 bases). Deletions cut 4 bases from V and 3 bases from J, with 16 bases between. From germline, CDR1 is SEHNR and CDR2 FQNEAQ (reference sequence). The CDR3 extends over 15 amino acids. The CDR3 is CASSSPRGGDYEQYF. The CDR3 DNA reads as TGTGCCAGCAGCTCCCCCCGAGGGGGGGACTACGAGCAGTACTTC.